This TCR beta chain stems from a study of siplizumab effects on memory and regulatory T cells. TCRdb's copy holds only in-frame clones and misses some; the assay was immunoSEQ multiplex PCR. The sample comprises about 46,000 clones, about 93% of which are singletons, and under 20% rests with the top ten. Trimming left V 5 bases short and J 1 base short, with 17 bases between. This CDR3 spans 16 amino acids. Per germline, CDR1 SGHVS and CDR2 FNYEAQ. The sequenced sample consisted of CD8+ T cells sorted from blood. This chain links TRBV7-6 with TRBJ2-5, with unresolved D. The receptor comes from a human donor in good health. CDR3 residues: CASSPRPFATQETQYF. In DNA, the CDR3 is TGTGCCAGCAGCCCCCGGCCGTTCGCCACCCAAGAGACCCAGTACTTC.